This T cell receptor (beta chain) was identified in a study of tumor-infiltrating lymphocytes in primary liver carcinoma (dated by TCRdb to between 2016 and 2019). A note on the overall study: Of the five patients, three men and two women aged 30 to 69 years, four had hepatocellular carcinoma and one had combined HCC and intrahepatic cholangiocarcinoma. The five patients had tumors of stage T1-T3 N0M0, with maximum diameters ranging from 4.2 to 10 cm. Each sample produced roughly 3.65 to 7.13 million productive TCRbeta reads, and read depth showed no significant difference between tissue types. Across five regions of each liver tumor, along with adjacent normal tissue and blood, the study brought together TCRbeta repertoire sequencing, expression microarrays and whole-exome sequencing. A total of 35 or so specimens from 5 patients, comprising some 25 tumor regions, 5 adjacent noncancerous liver tissues and 5 peripheral blood samples, were covered by TCRbeta repertoire sequencing. To link TCRbeta repertoire diversity to the local molecular phenotype, the 20 to 25 tumor region samples were profiled with Agilent mRNA microarrays. High reproducibility was observed for the technical replicate repertoires, with mean shared-clone rates approximately 0.9 and correlation coefficients above 0.95. Study-level results and caveats: Only about 7-24% of top clones were present in all five regions of a tumor, suggesting spatial heterogeneity of tumor-infiltrating T cells. Because sequencing covered only the TCR beta chain and unpaired alpha chains were not captured, true repertoire diversity is likely underestimated. Because the samples were bulk and unsorted, CD4+ and CD8+ T cell repertoires could not be compared. Pairs of tumor regions showed greater repertoire overlap (mean about 35%) than tumor-adjacent pairs (17%) or tumor-blood pairs (around 15%), which is consistent with antigen-driven expansion. The top 250 clones made up a significantly larger repertoire fraction in tumors than in blood (p = 0.039). With just a handful of patients in the study, the authors point out that the findings should be validated in a larger study.

Starting from about 550 ng total RNA, TCRbeta-specific cDNA was produced by reverse transcription with a constant-region primer and ProtoScript II reverse transcriptase. Three nested multiplex PCR rounds, following a slightly modified ARM-PCR procedure, were used to build the TCRbeta libraries. Multiplex TRBV1-TRBV30 forward primers and a Cbeta reverse primer were used in the first two PCR rounds, each of which was run for roughly 9 cycles. A final 25-cycle PCR with Deep VentR polymerase added sample barcodes and Illumina adapters. Amplicons of 200-500 bp were gel-purified with a QIAquick gel extraction kit before sequencing. An Illumina HiSeq 2500 was used to sequence the TCRbeta amplicons with 250-bp paired-end reads. The authors' pipeline ran thus. Reads were quality-trimmed with Trimmomatic v0.33, and paired reads were merged with FLASH v1.2.11 to recover full CDR3 sequences. MiGEC v1.2.1b assigned V, D and J germline segments to the rearranged TCRbeta sequences. Clonotype statistics, along with Shannon-Wiener diversity indices, were calculated using VDJtools v1.0.0. Except for diversity analysis, only the 250 most abundant clonotypes of each sample were used in subsequent analyses to reduce sampling bias. TCRdb reprocessing: public reads trimmed at Q25 with fastp, clones called with MiXCR, in-frame beta chains kept. Merged by CDR3 protein, the rows form single entries marked with the most common genes and DNA. The V and J calls were determined by TCRdb, not by the authors. The sample has 55,000 to 65,000 distinct CDR3 sequences on record, over 65% of them singletons. The leading ten clones occupy approximately 52% of the sample.

Total RNA and DNA were co-extracted without cell sorting from around 20-30 mg of bulk tissue using the AllPrep DNA/RNA mini kit. Between late 2015 and early 2016, a few patients in China with histopathologically diagnosed primary liver carcinoma had surgical resection. Patients had chronic HBV infection and were treatment-naive at sampling. Each tumor was sampled at five spatially separated regions: the superior, inferior, left-lateral and right-lateral poles and the tumor centre. More than 90% viable tumor cells were found by histology in every tumor sample. Fresh tumor and adjacent tissue pieces were bisected, with one half stored in RNAlater at -80 degrees C and the other half sent for histology. CDR1 and CDR2, looked up from the germline V gene, are SGHAT and FQNNGV. The CDR3, cysteine through phenylalanine, is 14 amino acids long. Only CDR3 DNA remains: 42 bases, in frame from the first base.

About this clonotype itself: Its antigen remains unidentified. Mismatch with germline at one junction end may stem from a read error.

The chain is assembled from TRBV11-2 and TRBJ2-7, with the D gene not clear enough to name. Input material: liver tumor tissue from sampling region 2. The sample's cell subset or site label, in plain terms: tumor region T2, inferior pole. The receptor was derived from a middle-aged man with primary liver carcinoma and hepatitis B virus infection. At the DNA level, the sequence is TGTGCCAGCAGCATAACCGACGGAGCCTACAAGCAGTACTTC. It is translated as CASSITDGAYKQYF.